This TCR beta chain was obtained from a study of shared clonotypes between healthy human individuals. Only in-frame clones appear in the TCRdb table, and some are missing; sequencing was by immunoSEQ multiplex PCR. Counted here are 1.4 million to 1.5 million clones, 95% to 97% occurring once; the ten biggest clones make up roughly 1.2%. The sample taken for sequencing was naive CD4+ T cells sorted from blood. Sample subset: CD45RA+ positively selected. This TCR derives from a young man in good health.

The CDR3 sequence: CASSLWLAGALEQYF. CDR3 bases: TGTGCCAGCAGCTTGTGGCTAGCGGGAGCTCTCGAGCAGTACTTC. The chain uses TRBV5-6 and TRBJ2-7; 10 positions agree with TRBD2. CDR3 length equals 15 residues. Germline V lookup: CDR1 SGHDT, CDR2 YYEEEE. V shed 1 base, J shed 6 bases, and the junction held 7 bases outside the gene matches.